These T cell receptor beta chains were read from a single sample in a study of metastatic and nonmetastatic thyroid tumors. TCRdb used MiXCR to call clones anew from the PCR reads. The sample lists more than 40,000 clones, 3.2% occurring once. Sequencing was carried out using blood. The source of these receptors is a female donor with papillary thyroid cancer or a benign thyroid nodule (not recorded which). Some clones in this sample may be carry-over from other donors' samples. Each CDR3 is given with its conserved first and last residue. Each record gives: clone size, V gene, J gene, D gene, CDR3 protein, CDR3 DNA. D genes are given only for firm matches. Clone size appears in some rows only: once, few, many, or a class for an expanded clone.

>few|TRBV6-4|TRBJ2-3|TRBD2
CASSPDPGGTDTQYF
TGTGCCAGCAGTCCCGATCCGGGAGGGACAGATACGCAGTATTTT
>many|TRBV2|TRBJ2-3|.
CASKIRLGSTDTQYF
TGTGCCAGCAAGATTCGACTCGGTAGCACAGATACGCAGTATTTT
>many|TRBV20-1|TRBJ1-1|.
CSASGGARGTEAFF
TGCAGTGCCAGTGGGGGGGCGCGCGGCACTGAAGCTTTCTTT
>.|TRBV24-1|TRBJ2-7|TRBD1
CATSGLGTGGYEQYF
TGTGCCACCAGTGGCTTGGGGACAGGGGGCTACGAGCAGTACTTC
>many|TRBV6-1|TRBJ1-2|.
CASSSRGLSPNYGYTF
TGTGCCAGCAGTTCCCGAGGGCTCAGCCCTAACTATGGCTACACCTTC
>many|TRBV11-2|TRBJ2-5|.
CASSLDLRERETQYF
TGTGCCAGCAGCTTAGATTTGAGGGAAAGGGAGACCCAGTACTTC
>few|TRBV7-2|TRBJ1-6|TRBD1
CASIPALRTGNDSPLHF
TGTGCCAGCATCCCCGCGTTAAGGACAGGGAATGATTCACCCCTCCACTTT
>many|TRBV5-5|TRBJ2-1|.
CASSLLGVTYNEQFF
TGTGCCAGCAGCTTGCTCGGGGTGACCTACAATGAGCAGTTCTTC
>many|TRBV20-1|TRBJ2-1|.
CSATSPGLNNEQFF
TGCAGTGCCACCAGCCCGGGGCTCAACAATGAGCAGTTCTTC
>.|TRBV20-1|TRBJ2-1|.
CSAMSWGSAHNEQFF
TGCAGTGCGATGTCCTGGGGGTCAGCCCACAATGAGCAGTTCTTC
>many|TRBV3-1|TRBJ1-2|TRBD1
CASSPRSGQGFPYGYTF
TGTGCCAGCAGCCCTCGTTCGGGACAGGGGTTCCCCTATGGCTACACCTTC
>many|TRBV2|TRBJ1-2|.
CASSGGGSGYTF
TGTGCCAGCAGTGGAGGTGGATCTGGCTACACCTTC
>.|TRBV6-1|TRBJ2-3|.
CASIDKRASDTQYF
TGTGCCAGCATTGACAAAAGGGCGTCAGATACGCAGTATTTT
>many|TRBV2|TRBJ2-4|.
CASSRLAKNIQYF
TGTGCCAGCAGCCGGTTGGCCAAAAACATTCAGTACTTC
>.|TRBV6-2/TRBV6-3|TRBJ2-2|TRBD1
CASSLRQGRTGELFF
TGTGCCAGCAGTTTACGACAGGGGCGGACCGGGGAGCTGTTTTTT
>many|TRBV29-1|TRBJ1-4|TRBD1
CSVGTGGEKLFF
TGCAGCGTGGGGACAGGTGGGGAAAAACTGTTTTTT
>.|TRBV5-1|TRBJ2-5|TRBD2
CASSRLLAGGIQETQYF
TGCGCCAGCAGCCGGCTCCTAGCGGGAGGCATACAAGAGACCCAGTACTTC
>few|TRBV6-2/TRBV6-3|TRBJ2-7|.
CASSYSEDRPYEQYF
TGTGCCAGCAGTTACTCGGAGGACAGACCCTACGAGCAGTACTTC
>medium-sized|TRBV20-1|TRBJ2-7|.
CSARGSGSSYEQYF
TGCAGTGCTAGAGGGTCAGGGAGTTCCTACGAGCAGTACTTC
>many|TRBV7-9|TRBJ2-1|.
CASSHDNPLWNEQFF
TGTGCCAGCAGCCACGACAATCCCCTTTGGAATGAGCAGTTCTTC
>many|TRBV30|TRBJ1-5|.
CAWSVNEGFGNQPQHF
TGTGCCTGGAGTGTAAACGAAGGTTTCGGCAATCAGCCCCAGCATTTT
>.|TRBV9|TRBJ2-5|TRBD2
CASSVEILGGTGQETQYF
TGTGCCAGCAGCGTAGAGATCTTGGGGGGGACGGGACAAGAGACCCAGTACTTC
>many|TRBV27|TRBJ2-1|TRBD2
CASSLRLARSHEQFF
TGTGCCAGCAGTTTACGACTAGCCCGTTCTCATGAGCAGTTCTTC
>few|TRBV28|TRBJ2-3|TRBD1
CASQWTGGTDTQYF
TGTGCCAGCCAATGGACAGGGGGCACAGATACGCAGTATTTT
>many|TRBV11-3|TRBJ2-1|TRBD1
CASSLSGTGRVNEQFF
TGTGCCAGCAGCTTATCCGGGACAGGGCGGGTAAATGAGCAGTTCTTC
>few|TRBV7-9|TRBJ1-1|.
CASSLFWTRDTEAFF
TGTGCCAGCAGCCTCTTTTGGACCAGGGACACTGAAGCTTTCTTT
>.|TRBV27|TRBJ2-2|.
CASSYSLSNTGELFF
TGTGCCAGCAGTTACTCACTCTCGAACACCGGGGAGCTGTTTTTT
>.|TRBV19|TRBJ1-3|.
CASRGIASSGNTIYF
TGTGCCAGTAGAGGAATCGCGAGCTCTGGAAACACCATATATTTT
>.|TRBV6-2/TRBV6-3|TRBJ2-7|.
CASSAGTDPSEQYF
TGTGCCAGCAGTGCCGGGACGGATCCCTCGGAGCAGTACTTC
>many|TRBV12-3/TRBV12-4|TRBJ2-2|.
CASSLRAGRNTGELFF
TGTGCCAGTAGTTTAAGGGCAGGGCGGAACACCGGGGAGCTGTTTTTT
>few|TRBV19|TRBJ2-7|.
CASSIGRSATRNYEQYF
TGTGCCAGTAGTATAGGTCGCAGCGCAACCAGAAACTACGAGCAGTACTTC
>many|TRBV9|TRBJ2-2|.
CASSLGATGELFF
TGTGCCAGCAGCCTCGGAGCCACCGGGGAGCTGTTTTTT
>many|TRBV6-1|TRBJ2-7|.
CASSLTGTLEQYF
TGTGCCAGCAGTCTAACCGGGACACTCGAGCAGTACTTC
>few|TRBV5-1|TRBJ2-3|.
CASSLGSPGVGDTQYF
TGCGCCAGCAGCTTGGGGTCACCGGGAGTGGGGGATACGCAGTATTTT
>medium-sized|TRBV9|TRBJ1-2|TRBD1
CASSPSFMGPGQGYYGYTF
TGTGCCAGCAGCCCCTCTTTCATGGGCCCGGGACAGGGCTACTATGGCTACACCTTC
>few|TRBV12-3/TRBV12-4|TRBJ1-5|.
CASSLGRDQPQHF
TGTGCCAGCAGTTTAGGCCGGGATCAGCCCCAGCATTTT
>.|TRBV20-1|TRBJ2-7|TRBD2
CSARGPLAVTPHEQYF
TGCAGTGCTAGAGGTCCCCTAGCGGTGACGCCTCACGAGCAGTACTTC
>.|TRBV20-1|TRBJ2-7|.
CSARGSPEGGSYEQYF
TGCAGTGCTAGAGGGTCCCCCGAGGGAGGTAGCTACGAGCAGTACTTC
>.|TRBV12-3/TRBV12-4|TRBJ2-5|.
CASSLYGQETQYF
TGTGCCAGCAGTTTATACGGCCAAGAGACCCAGTACTTC
>few|TRBV7-3|TRBJ2-6|.
CASSLRPRGLGANVLTF
TGTGCCAGCAGCTTGAGGCCCCGGGGGCTTGGGGCCAACGTCCTGACTTTC
>few|TRBV6-4|TRBJ1-1|.
CASSEQKNTEAFF
TGTGCCAGCAGTGAGCAGAAGAACACTGAAGCTTTCTTT
>many|TRBV9|TRBJ2-1|TRBD2
CASSFAGTSGSNEQFF
TGCGCCAGCAGCTTTGCCGGGACTAGCGGGAGTAATGAGCAGTTCTTC
>.|TRBV25-1|TRBJ2-3|.
CASSESARRTDTQYF
TGTGCCAGCAGTGAATCTGCCAGACGCACAGATACGCAGTATTTT
>.|TRBV14|TRBJ2-1|TRBD2
CARSKELAGGAYNEQFF
TGTGCCAGAAGCAAAGAGTTAGCGGGAGGGGCGTACAATGAGCAGTTCTTC
>.|TRBV12-3/TRBV12-4|TRBJ2-7|.
CASTLTNSYEQYF
TGTGCCAGCACCCTGACTAACTCCTACGAGCAGTACTTC
>few|TRBV12-3/TRBV12-4|TRBJ2-3|.
CASSLEGTDTQYF
TGTGCCAGCAGTTTAGAGGGAACAGATACGCAGTATTTT
>.|TRBV6-4|TRBJ1-2|.
CASSYRAGTYGYTF
TGTGCCAGCAGTTATCGGGCAGGGACATATGGCTACACCTTC
>.|TRBV6-5|TRBJ2-1|TRBD2
CASSYPGTSGKKSYNEQFF
TGTGCCAGCAGTTACCCAGGGACTAGCGGAAAGAAATCCTACAATGAGCAGTTCTTC
>.|TRBV30|TRBJ1-6|.
CAWIPAGRIPNNSPLHF
TGTGCCTGGATCCCCGCCGGGCGGATACCTAATAATTCACCCCTCCACTTT
>many|TRBV12-3/TRBV12-4|TRBJ2-1|TRBD1
CASSPGTGPSNEQFF
TGTGCCAGCAGCCCTGGGACAGGGCCTAGCAATGAGCAGTTCTTC
>many|TRBV7-9|TRBJ1-5|.
CASSLKGNQPQHF
TGTGCCAGCAGCTTAAAGGGCAATCAGCCCCAGCATTTT
>many|TRBV27|TRBJ1-6|TRBD1
CASSLSEQGFSPLHF
TGTGCCAGCAGTTTATCCGAACAGGGGTTTTCACCCCTCCACTTT
>many|TRBV6-1|TRBJ1-2|.
CASSEAFNYGYTF
TGTGCCAGCAGTGAAGCGTTCAACTATGGCTACACCTTC
>.|TRBV6-1|TRBJ2-2|TRBD2
CASRATSGSTGELFF
TGTGCCAGCAGGGCGACTAGCGGGAGTACCGGGGAGCTGTTTTTT
>many|TRBV19|TRBJ2-7|TRBD2
CASSRGLAYEQYF
TGTGCCAGTAGTCGGGGACTAGCCTACGAGCAGTACTTC
>many|TRBV19|TRBJ2-3|TRBD2
CASSMGLAGDLQYF
TGTGCCAGTAGTATGGGACTAGCGGGAGACTTACAGTATTTT
>.|TRBV19|TRBJ1-6|TRBD1
CASRGQVAYNSPLHF
TGTGCCAGTAGGGGACAGGTTGCTTATAATTCACCCCTCCACTTT